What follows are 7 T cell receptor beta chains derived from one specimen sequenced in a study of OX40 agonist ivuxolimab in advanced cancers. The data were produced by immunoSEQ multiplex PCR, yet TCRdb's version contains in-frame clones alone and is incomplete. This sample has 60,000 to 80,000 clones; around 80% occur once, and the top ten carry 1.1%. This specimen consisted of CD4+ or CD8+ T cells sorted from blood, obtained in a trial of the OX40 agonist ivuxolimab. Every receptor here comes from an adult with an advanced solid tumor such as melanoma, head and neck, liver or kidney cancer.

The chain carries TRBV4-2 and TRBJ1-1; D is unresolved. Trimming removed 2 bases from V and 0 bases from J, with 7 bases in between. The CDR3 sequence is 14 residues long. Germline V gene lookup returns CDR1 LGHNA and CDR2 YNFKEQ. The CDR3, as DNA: TGTGCCAGCAGCCAAACAGCAATGAACACTGAAGCTTTCTTT. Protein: CASSQTAMNTEAFF.

CDR3 region: CASSLRQATGELFF. As DNA, the CDR3 is TGTGCCAGCAGCTTACGACAGGCCACCGGGGAGCTGTTTTTT. The V call is TRBV13, the J call TRBJ2-2; D possibly corresponds to TRBD1 (6 bases). Germline assignment: CDR1 PRHDT and CDR2 FYEKMQ (reference sequence). V was pared by 2 bases and J by 4 bases, with 8 bases between. The CDR3 runs to 14 residues.

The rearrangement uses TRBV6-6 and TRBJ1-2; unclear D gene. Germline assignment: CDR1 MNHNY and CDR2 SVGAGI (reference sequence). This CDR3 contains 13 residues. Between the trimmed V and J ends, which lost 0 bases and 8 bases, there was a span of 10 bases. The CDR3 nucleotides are TGTGCCAGCAGTTACTCGAGAACTTTGGGCTACACCTTC. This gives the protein CASSYSRTLGYTF.

The CDR3 loop reads CASSDPGGEQYF. The CDR3 nucleotides read TGCGCCAGCAGTGATCCCGGGGGCGAGCAGTACTTC. V usage is TRBV10-1 and J usage is TRBJ2-7; possible D gene TRBD2, 6 bases. V was shortened by 3 bases and J by 6 bases, with 9 bases between the two germline ends. Germline CDR1 reads WNHNN; CDR2 reads SYGVQD (reference sequence). CDR3 length: 12 amino acids.

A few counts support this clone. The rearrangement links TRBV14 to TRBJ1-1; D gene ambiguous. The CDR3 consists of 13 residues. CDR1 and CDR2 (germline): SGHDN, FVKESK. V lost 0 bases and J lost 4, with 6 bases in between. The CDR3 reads CASSQDRSTEAFF. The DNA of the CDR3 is TGTGCCAGCAGCCAAGATCGGTCCACTGAAGCTTTCTTT.

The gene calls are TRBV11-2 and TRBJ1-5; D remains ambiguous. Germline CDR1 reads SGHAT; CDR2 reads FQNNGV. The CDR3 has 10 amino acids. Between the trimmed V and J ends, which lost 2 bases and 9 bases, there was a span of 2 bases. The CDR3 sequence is CASSLLPQHF. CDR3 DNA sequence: TGTGCCAGCAGCTTATTGCCCCAGCATTTT.

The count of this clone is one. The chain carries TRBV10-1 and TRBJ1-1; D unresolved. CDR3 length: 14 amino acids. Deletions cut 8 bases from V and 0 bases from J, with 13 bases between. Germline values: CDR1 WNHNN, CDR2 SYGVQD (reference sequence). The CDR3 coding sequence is TGCGCCAGCTCCAAAAACAGCCTGAACACTGAAGCTTTCTTT. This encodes CASSKNSLNTEAFF.